Sequencing of this TCR beta chain was carried out in a study of CXCR3-negative and CXCR3-positive naive CD8 T cells. Study-wide results and limits: Naive CXCR3-positive and CXCR3-negative cells shared TRBV-TRBJ usage; memory cells diverged. Naive subsets did not differ in surface CD5, and the authors estimated TCR strength using properties of the TRB CDR3.

UMI-labeled 5' RACE yielded the TRB cDNA libraries. With the 5' RACE reads reprocessed, TCRdb shows one record per CDR3 protein and no DNA. The data show 70,000 to 95,000 distinct CDR3 sequences, and the top ten clones hold 1.5% to 2%. Germline assignment: CDR1 LNHNV and CDR2 YYDKDF (reference sequence). There are 16 residues in the CDR3. Worth noting for this clonotype: Its cognate antigen is unknown.

Using triplicate sorts, 300,000 cells were collected each time from every CD8+ T cell subset. Phenotypically, naive CD8+ T cells corresponded to CD45RO-CCR7+CD27+CD95-. The chain employs TRBV15 and TRBJ2-1; TCRdb returns TRBD2, unconfirmable since there is no DNA. The TCR comes from a human donor in good health. Some clones in this sample may be carry-over from other donors' samples. Sequencing was performed on naive CXCR3- CD8+ T cells from blood. As to subset: CD45RO-CCR7+CD27+CD95- naive CD8+ T cells lacking CXCR3 (TNR3-). The CDR3 loop reads CATSRGLAGGYNEQFF.